Below, one T cell receptor beta chain is given with its context. The method was immunoSEQ multiplex PCR; TCRdb's version includes in-frame clones alone and lacks a portion of them. The sample includes some 77,000 clones, approximately 91% of them seen just once. The data originate from a study of T cell changes during pregnancy in multiple sclerosis. The CDR3 extends over 15 amino acids. The germline CDR1 and CDR2 sequences are SGHNT and YYREEE (reference sequence). V lost 4 bases, J lost 4 bases, and 17 bases lay in between. This sequence was found in a female donor with multiple sclerosis, enrolled in a pregnancy study. The sequences come from peripheral blood, collected before pregnancy. The chain couples TRBV5-4 to TRBJ2-5; no clear D. CDR3 amino acids: CASSLSPGNGETQYF. CDR3 DNA: TGTGCCAGCAGCCTTTCGCCGGGTAATGGAGAGACCCAGTACTTC.